This TCR beta chain was retrieved from a study of multiple sclerosis patients with progressive multifocal leukoencephalopathy. The CDR3 loop spans 15 amino acids. The germline gives CDR1 LGHNT, CDR2 FRNRAP. Losses at the gene ends were 2 bases for V and 4 bases for J; bases not matched to a gene: 4. As for time point: time of PML onset. Some clones are missing from TCRdb's copy, which holds only in-frame ones; the method was immunoSEQ multiplex PCR. The sample carries tens of thousands of clones, 85% to 90% recorded once. This specimen was PBMCs, taken from a patient treated with natalizumab. The chain is built from TRBV12-5 and TRBJ2-1; TRBD2 matches at 8 bases. The sequence was obtained from a woman aged 30 to 39 with progressive multifocal leukoencephalopathy. The chain's CDR3 is CASGLLSGGYNEQFF. For the CDR3, the DNA is TGTGCTAGTGGTTTGCTCAGCGGGGGTTACAATGAGCAGTTCTTC.